Below, 8 T cell receptor beta chains from the same sample are listed, as sequenced in a study of cytotoxic CD8 clonotypes in ibrutinib-treated CLL. This table comes from immunoSEQ multiplex PCR, and its TCRdb copy is limited to in-frame clones, with some not included. The table has tens of thousands of clones, over 55% seen once. The starting material was PBMCs, obtained after 24 months of ibrutinib treatment. These receptors all stem from a human donor with chronic lymphocytic leukemia.

The J gene is TRBJ2-1, the V gene TRBV5-1; 7 bases are shared with TRBD1. Germline V gives CDR1 SGHRS, CDR2 YFSETQ. Trimming cost V 4 bases and J 7 bases; bases outside gene matches: 8. The CDR3 loop spans 14 amino acids. The CDR3 spells CASSPGQLTNEQFF. The CDR3 nucleotides are TGCGCCAGCAGCCCGGGACAGCTGACAAATGAGCAGTTCTTC. The full variable domain, in which reference TRBV5-1 and TRBJ2-1 provide the parts outside the CDR3, is KAGVTQTPRYLIKTRGQQVTLSCSPISGHRSVSWYQQTPGQGLQFLFEYFSETQRNKGNFPGRFSGRQFSNSRSEMNVSTLELGDSALYLCASSPGQLTNEQFFGPGTRLTVL.

This clone was observed a single time. The genes are TRBV4-1 and TRBJ1-4, with D maybe TRBD1 (6 bases). Trimming left V 5 bases short and J 5 bases short, with 15 bases between. CDR3 size: 15 residues. The germline CDR1 and CDR2 sequences are MGHRA and YSYEKL. The CDR3 DNA reads TGCGCCAGCAGCGACAAAAGGACAGCGAATGAAAAACTGTTTTTT. Its translation is CASSDKRTANEKLFF.

The chain joins TRBV11-2 to TRBJ2-2, with unresolved D. Germline V gives CDR1 SGHAT, CDR2 FQNNGV. V was cut by 5 bases and J by 2 bases, with 12 bases left in between. This CDR3 region has 15 residues. The CDR3 DNA is TGTGCCAGCAGCCCCCCCGGTGCCAACACCGGGGAGCTGTTTTTT. Its translation is CASSPPGANTGELFF.

This clone was seen just once. J is TRBJ2-7 and V is TRBV30; maybe TRBD1 (6 bases). This CDR3 has 12 amino acids. The germline V and J ends were trimmed by 4 bases and 6 bases, with 13 bases remaining between them. CDR1 GTSNPN and CDR2 SVGIG come from the germline V gene (reference sequence). The DNA of the CDR3 is TGTGCCTGGAAGTCCGAAGGGGGCGAGCAGTACTTC. It specifies CAWKSEGGEQYF.

This clone was seen only once. The chain is built from TRBV20-1 and TRBJ2-1; a possible D gene is TRBD1 (6 bases). There are 11 residues in the CDR3. V was trimmed by 6 bases and J by 10 bases, leaving 13 bases between them. The germline gives CDR1 DFQATT, CDR2 SNEGSKA (reference sequence). CDR3 loop: CSATQGVEQFF. CDR3 coding DNA: TGCAGTGCCACACAGGGAGTCGAGCAGTTCTTC.

The table lists this clone with a few counts. The genes are TRBV29-1 and TRBJ2-3, with D possibly TRBD2 on 6 matching bases. The CDR3 sequence is 14 residues long. V lost 7 bases, J lost 0 bases, and 14 bases lay in between. The germline CDR1 and CDR2 sequences are SQVTM and ANQGSEA. The CDR3 DNA reads TGCAGCGCCATACGGACTACTAGCACAGATACGCAGTATTTT. Amino acids: CSAIRTTSTDTQYF.

The rearrangement uses TRBV5-1 and TRBJ2-6; no clear D gene. The CDR3 has 15 residues. Germline CDR1 is SGHRS and CDR2 is YFSETQ. Trimming shortened V by 0 bases and J by 1 base, and 5 bases separated the two germline ends. The DNA of the CDR3 is TGCGCCAGCAGCTTGGGGCATTCTGGGGCCAACGTCCTGACTTTC. Protein: CASSLGHSGANVLTF.

The gene calls are TRBV20-1 and TRBJ1-2; no reliable D call. Trimming removed 5 bases from V and 2 bases from J, with 6 bases in between. The germline V gene encodes CDR1 DFQATT and CDR2 SNEGSKA (reference sequence). The CDR3 is made up of 11 amino acids. CDR3 loop: CSAAPNYGYTF. In nucleotides, the CDR3 is TGCAGTGCTGCCCCCAACTATGGCTACACCTTC.